The source of this T cell receptor beta chain is a study of cytomegalovirus exposure and HLA in healthy donors. Study in general: From donors who were HLA-typed, an early data release held approximately 80 million unique TCRs. Broader study findings: Exclusion applied to some V segments, including TRBV6-2 and TRBV6-3, as they were indistinguishable. A likely sequencing artifact accounted for one observed cluster of highly shared sequence variants.

PCR involved 60 Vbeta and 13 Jbeta primers. Here immunoSEQ multiplex PCR was the method, and the copy in TCRdb shows in-frame clones only, minus some. The table includes 95,000 to 150,000 clones, approximately 17% detected once. This clone was observed a few times. What it recognizes is unknown. The ends lost 0 bases at V and 3 bases at J; junction bases unmatched: 20. The CDR3 consists of 20 residues. CDR1 GTSNPN and CDR2 SVGIG come from the germline V gene (reference sequence). Sequencing input: PBMCs. The chain uses TRBV30 and TRBJ2-1; TRBD2 matches at 7 bases. The source of this sequence is a female donor in good health and CMV-seropositive. The CDR3 region is CAWSVWDWASGTADYNEQFF. For the CDR3, the DNA is TGTGCCTGGAGTGTATGGGATTGGGCTAGCGGCACTGCAGACTACAATGAGCAGTTCTTC.